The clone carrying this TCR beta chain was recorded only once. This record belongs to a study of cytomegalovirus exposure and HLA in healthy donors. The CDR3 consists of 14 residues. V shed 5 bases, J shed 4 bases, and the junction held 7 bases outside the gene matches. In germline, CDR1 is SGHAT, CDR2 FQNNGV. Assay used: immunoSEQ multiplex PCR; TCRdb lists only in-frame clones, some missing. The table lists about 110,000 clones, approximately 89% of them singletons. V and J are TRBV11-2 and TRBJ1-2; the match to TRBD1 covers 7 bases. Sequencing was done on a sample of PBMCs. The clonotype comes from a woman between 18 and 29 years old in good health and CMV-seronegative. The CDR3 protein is CASSQGGFLYGYTF. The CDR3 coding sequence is TGTGCCAGCAGCCAGGGGGGTTTTCTCTATGGCTACACCTTC.